This T cell receptor beta chain derives from a study of blood T cells in healthy people across ages (dated by TCRdb to the mid-2010s). Some background on the complete study: In model experiments, template switching captured about one uniquely barcoded TCR beta cDNA molecule for every two T cells. Age-related changes in TCR beta repertoire diversity were measured in the study by deep sequencing normalized with unique cDNA molecular identifiers. Four age groups were formed from the donors: young (average approximately 15 years), middle-aged (more than 35), aged (roughly 59) and long-lived (more than 75). To avoid experimental bias, donors of different ages were spread randomly across the sequencing lanes. For two donors (one aged 18 to 29 and one aged 80 or older), the study analyzed two additional independent replicas of 1 million unique cDNA reads from the same blood draw. Points the paper makes about the study in general: Estimates of total diversity based on one million sequenced T cells were regarded as lower bounds and as underestimates. Compared with the aged group, more naive CD4+ T cells, fewer expanded clones and increased TCR diversity were shown by the long-lived group, suggesting age selection. Conclusive comparison of naive and antigen-experienced compartments was prevented by the profiling of bulk unsorted PBMCs. Because the CMV infection status of the donors was unknown, age-related changes in expanded clonotypes may potentially have been confounded. The percentage of naive T cells measured by flow cytometry correlated strongly with observed TCR beta diversity. Observed TCR beta diversity per million T cells fell roughly linearly with age, and a significant reduction was already apparent by age roughly 40.

From cysteine to phenylalanine, the CDR3 is 15 amino acids long. The DNA shown is the 45-base CDR3, in frame from base 1. V and J are truncated by 4 bases and 0 bases respectively, leaving an intervening sequence of 12 bases. CDR1 and CDR2 were assigned from the germline V gene as SGDLS and YYNGEE. This clonotype was counted a few times. No cognate antigen has been identified for it. No base quality values were provided; no much bigger clone lies one nucleotide off. The donors were roughly 40 Caucasian individuals from Russia, aged about 6 to 100 years, who were systemically healthy. Approximately 10 milliliters of peripheral blood were collected from each donor into EDTA-treated Vacutainer tubes. Ficoll-Paque density-gradient centrifugation was used to isolate PBMCs, with at least 6 million obtained per sample. Trizol reagent was used to extract total RNA from PBMCs, with at least 5.5 micrograms per sample. The percentages of naive CD45RAhigh/CD27high T cells were determined by flow cytometry on a PBMC aliquot from every donor.

Libraries were prepared through 5' RACE. The sequencing machine was an Illumina HiSeq 2500. A second PCR of roughly 7 to 11 cycles was performed with a sample-barcoded 5' primer and a J-beta primer mix. A template-switch 5' adaptor carrying 12 random nucleotides introduced a unique molecular identifier onto each TCR beta cDNA molecule. Each sample yielded at least 3 million CDR3-containing paired-end reads. The Mint cDNA synthesis kit, primed by a TRBC-specific oligonucleotide, was used to synthesize first-strand cDNA from all RNA. After uracil-DNA glycosylase treatment, a first 18-cycle PCR used universal primers M1SS and BC2_uni_R on all cDNA. Concerning the study's data processing: Normalization of each sample was performed by random selection of 1 million high-quality reads, each carrying a distinct molecular identifier. Reads with shared molecular identifiers were discarded instead of being binned into consensus sequences. MiTCR, run with a Q25 quality threshold and the strictest error-elimination algorithm, handled CDR3 identification, clonotype clustering and error correction. Lower-bound total TCR beta diversity was estimated with a nonparametric unseen species model using Euler transformation. TCRdb trimmed public reads at Q25 via fastp, called clones via MiXCR and kept in-frame beta chains. A single entry per CDR3 protein holds the most common genes and DNA from its merged rows. The authors' filters were not applied to this entry. The sample table records 1 million or so distinct CDR3 sequences; around 43% of these occur just once. Approximately 17% of the sample goes to the ten largest clones.

The rearranged segments are TRBV9 and TRBJ2-3; TRBD2 is a weak D gene call, 5 bases matching. This receptor was taken from a woman aged 60-75 years in good health. Material for sequencing was blood. The DNA sequence is given as TGTGCCAGCAGCCTCAGAGCGGAGAGCACAGATACGCAGTATTTT. The encoded protein is CASSLRAESTDTQYF.